Presented here are 23 T cell receptor beta chains from one specimen sequenced in a study of blood T cells in healthy people across ages. Using a J-beta primer mix together with a sample-barcoded 5' primer, a second PCR was run for about 7 to 12 cycles. TCRdb re-called the 5' RACE reads through MiXCR, storing one row per CDR3 protein. In the table there are about 570,000 distinct CDR3 sequences, about 26% of which are singletons. The sequencing sample was made of blood. The receptors were gathered from a woman in her 70s in good health.

V gene TRBV3-1 combines with J gene TRBJ2-1; D might be TRBD1 (6 bases). Germline V lookup: CDR1 LGHDT, CDR2 YNNKEL (reference sequence). Trimming took 3 bases from V and 8 from J, leaving 11 bases between them. The CDR3 covers 13 residues. The CDR3 protein is CASSHLGGDEQFF. CDR3 DNA sequence: TGTGCCAGCAGCCATTTAGGGGGTGATGAGCAGTTCTTC.

This clonotype was seen a handful of times. The V call is TRBV20-1, the J call TRBJ2-5; the match to TRBD2 covers 9 bases. With the DNA end fitting TRBJ2-1 better, the J assignment may be wrong. The germline V gene encodes CDR1 DFQATT and CDR2 SNEGSKA (reference sequence). CDR3 length: 15 amino acids. CDR3 nucleotide sequence: TGCAGTGCTGGGCGGGGGGGCTCTATCAACAATGAGCAGTTCTTC. Its protein is CSAGRGGSINNEQFF.

Worth noting for this clonotype: An end of the junction differs from the germline gene, which may be a read error. The chain combines TRBV6-5 with TRBJ2-5; D could derive from TRBD1 or TRBD2 (5 bases each). The germline gives CDR1 MNHEY, CDR2 SVGAGI. The CDR3 sequence is 11 residues long. The CDR3 DNA sequence: TGTGCCAGCAGTTACGAGGGGACCCAGTGCTTC. Translated: CASSYEGTQCF.

The V gene is TRBV9, the J gene TRBJ1-1; TRBD1 matches at 10 bases. Germline CDR1 SGDLS, CDR2 YYNGEE. Germline trimming cut 3 bases from V and 3 bases from J; bases unmatched to any gene: 8. The CDR3 contains 16 residues. CDR3 protein: CASSARGDRGDTEAFF. The CDR3 DNA sequence: TGTGCCAGCAGCGCCCGAGGGGACAGGGGCGACACTGAAGCTTTCTTT.

J is TRBJ2-7 and V is TRBV27; weak D call: TRBD1 (6 bases). This CDR3 contains 13 residues. Per germline, CDR1 MNHEY and CDR2 SMNVEV (reference sequence). The germline V and J ends were trimmed by 6 bases and 3 bases, with 12 bases remaining between them. DNA for the CDR3: TGTGCCAGCAGCTGGGAGACAGGCTACGAGCAGTACTTC. Translated: CASSWETGYEQYF.

V and J are TRBV20-1 and TRBJ1-3; D is unresolved. Germline V CDR1 and CDR2: DFQATT, SNEGSKA (reference sequence). Trimming removed 1 base at V and 7 bases at J, with 8 bases between. The length of the CDR3 is 12 residues. The CDR3: CSARVPGNTIYF. CDR3 bases: TGCAGTGCTAGAGTACCAGGCAACACCATATATTTT.

The CDR3 DNA follows: TGTGCCAGCAGCCGCGGGTCGTGGGGGGGCCTTAATGAGCAGTTCTTC. Its translation is CASSRGSWGGLNEQFF. This chain links TRBV6-6 with TRBJ2-1; weak D call: TRBD2 (7 bases). The CDR3 runs 16 residues. CDR1 is MNHNY, CDR2 SVGAGI, per germline (reference sequence). V dropped 6 bases and J dropped 7 bases, with 22 bases sitting between them.

The chain couples TRBV4-3 to TRBJ2-1; D is uncertain. Gene TRBJ2-5 matches the end of the DNA better, so the J call may be wrong. CDR1 is LGHNA and CDR2 is YSLEER in the germline V gene. The CDR3 sequence is 15 residues long. This chain's CDR3 is CASSQSLGRQETQYF. The CDR3 DNA reads TGCGCCAGCAGCCAATCTTTGGGCAGGCAAGAGACCCAGTACTTC.

A few counts support this clonotype. V is TRBV2 and J is TRBJ1-1; possible D gene TRBD1, 5 bases. V lost 4 bases, J lost 0 bases, and 12 bases lay in between. Per the germline V gene, CDR1 is SNHLY and CDR2 is FYNNEI. The CDR3 covers 15 residues. CDR3: CASSGPTALNTEAFF. The CDR3 coding sequence is TGTGCCAGCAGTGGGCCGACAGCTCTGAACACTGAAGCTTTCTTT.

The rearrangement uses TRBV6-5 and TRBJ1-5; D is unclear. The CDR3 is 14 residues long. The germline V gene encodes CDR1 MNHEY and CDR2 SVGAGI. Trimming cost V 8 bases and J 5 bases, with 16 bases left between them. This chain's CDR3 is CASARDEKYQPQHF. CDR3 DNA: TGTGCCAGCGCCCGGGATGAAAAATATCAGCCCCAGCATTTT.

V is TRBV3-1 and J is TRBJ1-4, with D unclear. Trimming removed 9 bases at V and 3 bases at J, with 17 bases between. The CDR3 consists of 15 residues. Germline lookup yields CDR1 LGHDT and CDR2 YNNKEL (reference sequence). CDR3 sequence: CASSRSSSANEKLFF. In DNA, the CDR3 is TGTGCCAGTAGTAGGAGTTCGAGTGCTAATGAAAAACTGTTTTTT. The whole variable domain, remainder taken from reference TRBV3-1 and TRBJ1-4, is DTAVSQTPKYLVTQMGNDKSIKCEQNLGHDTMYWYKQDSKKFLKIMFSYNNKELIINETVPNRFSPKSPDKAHLNLHINSLELGDSAVYFCASSRSSSANEKLFFGSGTQLSVL.

CDR3 DNA: TGTGCCAGCAGCTTAGATCCGAGCGGGGAGCTGTTTTTT. Protein: CASSLDPSGELFF. This chain joins TRBV7-6 and TRBJ2-2; no clear D gene. The CDR3 runs to 13 residues. Trimming pared 1 base from V and 7 bases from J, leaving 7 bases between. Looked up from germline, CDR1 is SGHVS and CDR2 is FNYEAQ.

Written as DNA, the CDR3 is TGTGCCAGCAGTCGGACAGGGGCTAGTAACAATGAGCAGTTCTTC. Its protein product is CASSRTGASNNEQFF. The chain carries TRBV9 and TRBJ2-1; 9 positions match TRBD1. Germline V gene sequence: CDR1 SGDLS, CDR2 YYNGEE. The CDR3 sequence is 15 residues long. V was clipped by 5 bases and J by 5 bases; unmatched bases: 8.

This clonotype showed up just a few times. The V gene is TRBV20-1, the J gene TRBJ1-2; D gene uncertain. The CDR3 spans 11 residues. With 4 bases removed from V and 7 bases from J, the gap between germline ends came to 10 bases. CDR1 and CDR2 from the germline V gene are DFQATT and SNEGSKA (reference sequence). CDR3: CSATDVVGYTF. CDR3 sequence (DNA): TGCAGTGCTACGGACGTCGTTGGCTACACCTTC.

This clonotype has only a few counts. V and J are TRBV6-2 or TRBV6-3 and TRBJ2-1; 11 bases are shared with TRBD2. CDR3 length equals 15 residues. V was clipped by 7 bases and J by 5 bases; unmatched bases: 7. Per germline, CDR1 MNHEY and CDR2 SVGEGT. CDR3 DNA: TGTGCCAGCACCCCTCGACTAGCGGGGAACAATGAGCAGTTCTTC. It translates to CASTPRLAGNNEQFF.

This clonotype was seen only once. The CDR3 spells CASSLQGGSEQYF. The CDR3, as DNA: TGTGCCAGCAGCTTACAGGGTGGCTCCGAGCAGTACTTC. This chain joins TRBV7-6 and TRBJ2-7, with D possibly being TRBD1 (5 bases). V shed 2 bases and J shed 6 bases, with 11 bases lying between them. The germline CDR1 and CDR2 sequences are SGHVS and FNYEAQ. The CDR3 spans 13 residues.

The chain uses TRBV5-6 and TRBJ1-1; tentatively, D is TRBD1 (5 bases). The CDR3 runs to 14 residues. Germline V gene data show CDR1 as SGHDT and CDR2 as YYEEEE. The V end was cut by 5 bases, the J end by 0 bases, with 11 bases between. CDR3 residues: CASRRTNMNTEAFF. For the CDR3, the DNA is TGTGCCAGCAGACGGACAAACATGAACACTGAAGCTTTCTTT.

This clonotype was seen a few times. The V gene is TRBV7-9, the J gene TRBJ2-7; 7 bases line up with TRBD1. The CDR3 is 14 residues long. Germline CDR1 SEHNR, CDR2 FQNEAQ (reference sequence). Trimming took 4 bases from V and 0 from J; bases not matched to a gene: 3. The CDR3 reads CASSYGQASYEQYF. DNA of the CDR3: TGTGCCAGCAGCTACGGACAGGCCTCCTACGAGCAGTACTTC.

The rearrangement uses TRBV29-1 and TRBJ1-4, with D unclear. The germline gives CDR1 SQVTM, CDR2 ANQGSEA. CDR3 size: 15 residues. CDR3 in DNA: TGCAACGTGGGTCTCGAGAGAAGCACTAATGAAAAACTGTTTTTT. Its protein is CNVGLERSTNEKLFF.

The CDR3 DNA sequence: TGTGCCAGCAGTCGACGGGGGGGACCCTACGAGCAGTACTTC. Translation gives CASSRRGGPYEQYF. The chain couples TRBV2 to TRBJ2-7, with 8 nucleotides matching TRBD2. Looked up from germline, CDR1 is SNHLY and CDR2 is FYNNEI. The CDR3 loop spans 14 amino acids. The V and J ends lost 5 bases and 2 bases, in that order; junction bases with no gene match: 5. Full variable domain (missing parts from reference TRBV2 and TRBJ2-7): EPEVTQTPSHQVTQMGQEVILRCVPISNHLYFYWYRQILGQKVEFLVSFYNNEISEKSEIFDDQFSVERPDGSNFTLKIRSTKLEDSAMYFCASSRRGGPYEQYFGPGTRLTVT.

CDR3 sequence (DNA): TGTGCCAGCAGCTTAGTGAACGAGGTGGTGGGAGGCTACACCTTC. It yields the protein CASSLVNEVVGGYTF. The genes are TRBV7-2 and TRBJ1-2; D gene uncertain. Trimming pared 1 base from V and 8 bases from J, leaving 17 bases between. Germline lookup yields CDR1 SGHTA and CDR2 FQGNSA. This CDR3 has 15 amino acids.

This clonotype has a handful of counts. The V call is TRBV5-1, the J call TRBJ2-3; 7 bases are shared with TRBD2. Germline V gene sequence: CDR1 SGHRS, CDR2 YFSETQ. Unmatched junction bases numbered 6, after V lost 8 bases and J lost 0 bases. This CDR3 spans 14 amino acids. CDR3 nucleotide sequence: TGCGCCAGTCAACAGCGGGATAGCACAGATACGCAGTATTTT. It specifies CASQQRDSTDTQYF.

Note on this clonotype: A read error may account for a junction end that differs from germline. The rearrangement links TRBV5-1 to TRBJ2-5; 7 bases map to TRBD2. The DNA end is a closer match to TRBJ2-1, so the J assignment may be wrong. This CDR3 spans 12 amino acids. CDR1 and CDR2 from the germline V gene are SGHRS and YFSETQ. The CDR3 DNA sequence: TGCGCCGGCAGCTTGGGGGGGAGGGAGCAGTTCTTC. This codes for CAGSLGGREQFF.